This T cell receptor (beta chain) was documented in a study of blood T cell repertoires in COVID-19. This clone appeared a single time. Sequencing was performed with immunoSEQ multiplex PCR; in TCRdb, only in-frame clones are kept and a portion is missing. The top ten clones hold 1.2% of a sample with 300,000 to 450,000 clones, around 89% of them seen once. Germline V gene data show CDR1 as MDHEN and CDR2 as SYDVKM. V shed 6 bases and J shed 4 bases, with 16 bases lying between them. CDR3 length: 15 residues. The chain has TRBV28 and TRBJ1-5; D perhaps matches TRBD1 (6 bases). Sequencing was done on a sample of PBMCs or T cells enriched from blood (not recorded which). The source of this sequence is a woman aged 18-35 years who had recovered from COVID-19. The CDR3 DNA sequence: TGTGCCAGCAGCCCCCTATCAGGGGATAATCAGCCCCAGCATTTT. Amino acids: CASSPLSGDNQPQHF.